A selection of T cell receptor beta chains follows, all from one sample in a study of memory CD4+ T cells and cytomegalovirus serostatus. Generated by immunoSEQ multiplex PCR, the TCRdb table keeps only in-frame clones and is missing some. The table lists 80,000 or so clones, approximately 78% of them singletons. Sequenced: memory CD4+ T cells from blood. These receptors all stem from an adult in good health and CMV-seropositive. Each CDR3 is given with its conserved first and last residue. D genes are given only for firm matches. The size entry is marked missing in some rows and otherwise reads once, few, many or a size class.

V gene	clone size	J gene	D gene	CDR3 DNA	CDR3 protein
TRBV19	.	TRBJ1-1	TRBD1	TGTGCCAGTAGTAAGGGACAGGGGAACACTGAAGCTTTCTTT	CASSKGQGNTEAFF
TRBV5-8	few	TRBJ1-2	.	TGTGCCAGCAGCTTGGTCTTCTATGGCTACACCTTC	CASSLVFYGYTF
TRBV30	.	TRBJ1-2	.	TGTGCCTGGAGTAGACAGTACTATGGCTACACCTTC	CAWSRQYYGYTF
TRBV30	.	TRBJ2-7	TRBD1	TGTGCCTGGACCAGGGGGCGCTACGAGCAGTACTTC	CAWTRGRYEQYF
TRBV30	.	TRBJ2-2	TRBD1	TGTGCCTGGACCCCTTCCCTGGGACAGGGGAACACCGGGGAGCTGTTTTTT	CAWTPSLGQGNTGELFF
TRBV19	.	TRBJ1-4	.	TGTGCCAGTAGTAGGAGAACAGGAGAAGAGGAAAAACTGTTTTTT	CASSRRTGEEEKLFF
TRBV12-5	.	TRBJ2-3	TRBD2	TGTGCTAGTGGTCTAGGACTAGCGGACACAGATACGCAGTATTTT	CASGLGLADTDTQYF
TRBV4-1	.	TRBJ2-3	TRBD2	TGCGCCAGCAGCCAAGAGAGCGCGGGGGGGCCGAGCGGCACAGATACGCAGTATTTT	CASSQESAGGPSGTDTQYF
TRBV7-2	.	TRBJ1-3	.	TGTGCCAGCAGCTTGTTTGCGGGAAACTCTGGAAACACCATATATTTT	CASSLFAGNSGNTIYF
TRBV29-1	few	TRBJ2-1	.	TGCAGCGTTGTCGGGACAAGGGGTTACAATGAGCAGTTCTTC	CSVVGTRGYNEQFF
TRBV6-1	.	TRBJ2-7	.	TGTGCCAGCACTGCGTCGGGGGCGGGGGAGCAGTACTTC	CASTASGAGEQYF
TRBV5-1	.	TRBJ1-5	.	TGCGCCAGCAGCCCAGGGAGTACAGATAGCAATCAGCCCCAGCATTTT	CASSPGSTDSNQPQHF
TRBV7-7	.	TRBJ2-3	TRBD2	TGTGCTAGCAGCCCAGGACTAGGCGCAGATACGCAGTATTTT	CASSPGLGADTQYF
TRBV7-2	.	TRBJ1-1	.	TGTGCCAGCAGTTACGGACAGTATTTTGAAGCTTTCTTT	CASSYGQYFEAFF
TRBV10-2	.	TRBJ1-1	TRBD1	TGCGCCAGCAGTGAGCAGGGGGGAACTGAAGCTTTCTTT	CASSEQGGTEAFF
TRBV28	.	TRBJ1-5	.	TGTGCCAGCAGCAGACGACAGATCGATCAGCCCCAGCATTTT	CASSRRQIDQPQHF
TRBV5-1	once	TRBJ2-1	TRBD2	TGCGCCAGCAGCTTTGCTAGCGGGTCGGGTGAGCAGTTCTTC	CASSFASGSGEQFF
TRBV30	.	TRBJ1-3	.	TGTGCCTGGAGTTTCTCGGGAAGGTACTCTGGAAACACCATATATTTT	CAWSFSGRYSGNTIYF
TRBV14	few	TRBJ2-7	.	TGTGCCAGCAGCCAAGAATTGATGGGCGACGGGTACGAGCAGTACTTC	CASSQELMGDGYEQYF
TRBV5-4	.	TRBJ1-2	.	TGTGCCAGCAGCGCGGACACAATAGGCTACACCTTC	CASSADTIGYTF
TRBV28	once	TRBJ2-1	.	TGTGCCAGCAGTAGTGAACCGGGCCTATACAATGAGCAGTTCTTC	CASSSEPGLYNEQFF
TRBV20-1	.	TRBJ1-2	.	TGCAGTGCTAGTGAAGATTATGGCTACACCTTC	CSASEDYGYTF
TRBV19	.	TRBJ2-2	.	TGTGCCAGTAGTAGGGGCGGGGGCGCCTCGGGCACCGGGGAGCTGTTTTTT	CASSRGGGASGTGELFF
TRBV7-2	.	TRBJ1-1	.	TGTGCCAGCAGCTTACGGATTATGGGAGCTGAAGCTTTCTTT	CASSLRIMGAEAFF
TRBV5-4	.	TRBJ2-1	TRBD2	TGTGCCAGCAGCTACAGGCTACATAGCGGGGCCTACAATGAGCAGTTCTTC	CASSYRLHSGAYNEQFF
TRBV5-5	.	TRBJ1-5	TRBD1	TGTGCCAGCAGCCCGGGACAGGATAGCAGGCCCCAGCATTTT	CASSPGQDSRPQHF
TRBV28	.	TRBJ1-6	.	TGTGCCAGCAGTTTTTTGGGGGGTGTTGGGAATTCACCCCTCCACTTT	CASSFLGGVGNSPLHF
TRBV2	once	TRBJ2-5	.	TGTGCCAGCAGGGAGAAAGAGACCCAGTACTTC	CASREKETQYF
TRBV5-1	.	TRBJ1-2	.	TGCGCCAGCACCGACCCCGGGGGCGGCTATGGCTACACCTTC	CASTDPGGGYGYTF
TRBV21-1	.	TRBJ1-5	.	TGTGCCAGCAGCAAAGTTCGGGTACACGGGTCACAGGGTCAGCCCCAGCATTTT	CASSKVRVHGSQGQPQHF
TRBV7-2	.	TRBJ2-5	.	TGTGCCAGCAGCTTGTCCGGGACACCCCAAGAGACCCAGTACTTC	CASSLSGTPQETQYF
TRBV5-1	once	TRBJ1-4	.	TGCGCCAGCAGCGCGCTCGGAAAGGGGGATGAAAAACTGTTTTTT	CASSALGKGDEKLFF
TRBV11-1	.	TRBJ1-5	TRBD1	TGTGCCAGCAGCTTAGGAGCGGACAGGGGTCAGCCCCAGCATTTT	CASSLGADRGQPQHF
TRBV27	.	TRBJ1-1	.	TGTGCCAGCAGCCCCCTACAGGGGAACACTGAAGCTTTCTTT	CASSPLQGNTEAFF
TRBV5-4	.	TRBJ1-1	.	TGTGCCAGCAGTGACTTGACGGACACTGAAGCTTTCTTT	CASSDLTDTEAFF
TRBV27	once	TRBJ1-5	.	TGTGCCAGCAGCCCCTATCCTCCCTCGGGGCAGCCCCAGCATTTT	CASSPYPPSGQPQHF
TRBV2	.	TRBJ2-3	.	TGTGCCAGCAGTGTATATTTGGACAGCGATACGCAGTATTTT	CASSVYLDSDTQYF
TRBV7-2	.	TRBJ1-1	.	TGTGCCAGCAGCTTCGGGTCAGCTGAAGCTTTCTTT	CASSFGSAEAFF
TRBV7-8	once	TRBJ1-1	TRBD1	TGTGCCAGCAGCTTAGCGAGGACAGGCACTGAAGCTTTCTTT	CASSLARTGTEAFF
TRBV30	.	TRBJ1-3	.	TGTGCCTGGAGTCCATGGACAGAGGGGGGGAACACCATATATTTT	CAWSPWTEGGNTIYF
TRBV5-1	.	TRBJ2-3	TRBD2	TGCGCCAGCAGCTTGGTGTCTAGCGGGTCAGATACGCAGTATTTT	CASSLVSSGSDTQYF
TRBV15	.	TRBJ1-1	.	TGTGCCACCAGGGAGAGGAGAGAAGCTTTCTTT	CATRERREAFF
TRBV6-5	.	TRBJ1-2	TRBD1	TGTGCCAGCAGTTTGAACAGGGGTGTTGGCTACACCTTC	CASSLNRGVGYTF
TRBV11-3	.	TRBJ2-2	.	TGTGCCAGCAGTAAGACCTTGCCGGGGGAGCTGTTTTTT	CASSKTLPGELFF
TRBV10-3	.	TRBJ2-5	.	TGTGCCATCAGTTTTGGGGGGCAGGGGCAAGAGACCCAGTACTTC	CAISFGGQGQETQYF
TRBV2	.	TRBJ1-6	.	TGTGCCAGCAGTGAGGGTAATTCACCCCTCCACTTT	CASSEGNSPLHF